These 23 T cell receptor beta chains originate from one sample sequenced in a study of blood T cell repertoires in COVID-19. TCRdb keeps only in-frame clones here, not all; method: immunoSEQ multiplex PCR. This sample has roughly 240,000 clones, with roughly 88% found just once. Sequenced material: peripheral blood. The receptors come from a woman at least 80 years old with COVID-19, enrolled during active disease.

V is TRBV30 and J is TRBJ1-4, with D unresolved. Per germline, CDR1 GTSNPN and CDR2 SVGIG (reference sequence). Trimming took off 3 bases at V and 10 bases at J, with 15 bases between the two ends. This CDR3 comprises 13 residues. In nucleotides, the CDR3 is TGTGCCTGGAGCCCCCGAGTATTCGGAAAACTGTTTTTT. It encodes CAWSPRVFGKLFF.

Here the CDR3 DNA reads TGTGCCAGCAGCCCCTCACTCGAAGCTTTCTTT. This sequence encodes CASSPSLEAFF. This chain links TRBV7-9 with TRBJ1-1; no definite D call. Deletions cut 5 bases from V and 8 bases from J, with 9 bases between. CDR1 SEHNR and CDR2 FQNEAQ come from the germline V gene (reference sequence). CDR3 length equals 11 residues. Drawing the rest from reference TRBV7-9 and TRBJ1-1, the complete variable domain is DTGVSQNPRHKITKRGQNVTFRCDPISEHNRLYWYRQTLGQGPEFLTYFQNEAQLEKSRLLSDRFSAERPKGSFSTLEIQRTEQGDSAMYLCASSPSLEAFFGQGTRLTVV.

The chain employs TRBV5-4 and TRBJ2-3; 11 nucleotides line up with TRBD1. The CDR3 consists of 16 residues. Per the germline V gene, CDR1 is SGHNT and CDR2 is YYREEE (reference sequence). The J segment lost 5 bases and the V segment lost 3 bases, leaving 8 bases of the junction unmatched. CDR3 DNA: TGTGCCAGCAGCTGGCCCGGACAGGGGGCCGGAGATACGCAGTATTTT. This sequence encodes CASSWPGQGAGDTQYF.

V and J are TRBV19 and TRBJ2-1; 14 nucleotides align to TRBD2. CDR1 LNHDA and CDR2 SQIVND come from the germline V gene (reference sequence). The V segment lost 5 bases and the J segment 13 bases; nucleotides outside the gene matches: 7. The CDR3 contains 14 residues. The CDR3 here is CASSLQGTSGGQFF. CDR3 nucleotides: TGTGCCAGTAGTCTCCAGGGGACTAGCGGGGGACAGTTCTTC.

The CDR3 protein is CASSDRNNEQFF. CDR3 nucleotide sequence: TGTGCCAGCAGCGACAGAAACAATGAGCAGTTCTTC. The chain is built from TRBV6-5 and TRBJ2-1; D may be TRBD1 (5 bases). From germline, CDR1 is MNHEY and CDR2 SVGAGI. V dropped 6 bases and J dropped 5 bases, with 8 bases sitting between them. CDR3 length equals 12 residues.

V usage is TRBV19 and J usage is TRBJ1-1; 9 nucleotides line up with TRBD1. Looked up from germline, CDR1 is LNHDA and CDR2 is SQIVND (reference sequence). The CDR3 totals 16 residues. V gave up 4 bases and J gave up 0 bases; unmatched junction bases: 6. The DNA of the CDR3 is TGTGCCAGTAGTAAGGGGACAGGGAGGGTGAACACTGAAGCTTTCTTT. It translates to CASSKGTGRVNTEAFF.

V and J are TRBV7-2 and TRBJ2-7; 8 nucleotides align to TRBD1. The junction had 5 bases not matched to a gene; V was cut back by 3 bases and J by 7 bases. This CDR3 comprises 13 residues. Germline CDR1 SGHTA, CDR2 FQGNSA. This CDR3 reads CASSFQGAREQYV. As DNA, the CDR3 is TGTGCCAGCAGCTTCCAGGGGGCGAGGGAGCAGTACGTC.

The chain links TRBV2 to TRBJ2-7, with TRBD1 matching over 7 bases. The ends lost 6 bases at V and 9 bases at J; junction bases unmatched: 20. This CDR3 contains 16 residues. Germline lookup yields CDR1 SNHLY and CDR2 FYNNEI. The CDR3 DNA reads TGTGCCAGCAGCCCGGAACCCGGGACAGTTGTATTCGGGCAGTACGTC. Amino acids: CASSPEPGTVVFGQYV.

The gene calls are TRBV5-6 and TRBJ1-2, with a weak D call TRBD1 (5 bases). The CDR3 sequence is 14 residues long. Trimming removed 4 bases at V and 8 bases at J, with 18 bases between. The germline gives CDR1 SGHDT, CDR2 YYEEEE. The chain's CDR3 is CASSPGAGFYGYTF. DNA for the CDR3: TGTGCCAGCAGCCCTGGGGCGGGGTTCTACGGCTACACCTTC.

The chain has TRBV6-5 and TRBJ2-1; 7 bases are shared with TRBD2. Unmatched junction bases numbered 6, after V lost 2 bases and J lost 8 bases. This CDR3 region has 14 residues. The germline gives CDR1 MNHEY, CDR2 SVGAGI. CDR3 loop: CASSYQRGVDEQFF. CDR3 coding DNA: TGTGCCAGCAGTTACCAGCGGGGCGTCGATGAGCAGTTCTTC.

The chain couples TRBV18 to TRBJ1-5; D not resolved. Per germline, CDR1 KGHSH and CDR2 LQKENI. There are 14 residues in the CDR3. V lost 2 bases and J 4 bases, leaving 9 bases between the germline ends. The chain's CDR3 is CASSPETRNQPQHF. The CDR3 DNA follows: TGTGCCAGCTCACCAGAAACGCGGAATCAGCCCCAGCATTTT.

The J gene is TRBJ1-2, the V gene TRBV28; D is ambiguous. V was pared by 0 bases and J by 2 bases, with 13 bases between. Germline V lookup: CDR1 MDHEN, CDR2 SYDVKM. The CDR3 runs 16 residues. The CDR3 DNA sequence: TGTGCCAGCAGTTTATGGTCCGGGGAGTTCAACTATGGCTACACCTTC. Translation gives CASSLWSGEFNYGYTF.

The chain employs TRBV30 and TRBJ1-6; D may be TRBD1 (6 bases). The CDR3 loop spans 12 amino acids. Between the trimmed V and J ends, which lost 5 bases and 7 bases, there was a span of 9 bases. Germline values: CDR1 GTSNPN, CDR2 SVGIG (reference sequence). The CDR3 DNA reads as TGTGCCTGGGGACAGTGGAATTCACCCCTCCACTTT. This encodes CAWGQWNSPLHF.

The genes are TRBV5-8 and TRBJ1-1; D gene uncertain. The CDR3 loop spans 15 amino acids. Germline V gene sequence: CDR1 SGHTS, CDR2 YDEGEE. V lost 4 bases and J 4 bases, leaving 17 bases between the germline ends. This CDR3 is CASSGGTGWVTEAFF. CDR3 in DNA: TGTGCCAGCAGCGGCGGTACGGGGTGGGTCACTGAAGCTTTCTTT.

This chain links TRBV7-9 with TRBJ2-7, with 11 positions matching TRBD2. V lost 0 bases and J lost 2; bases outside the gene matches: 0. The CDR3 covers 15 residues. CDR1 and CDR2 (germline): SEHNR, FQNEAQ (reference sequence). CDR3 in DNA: TGTGCCAGCAGCTTAGCTAGCGGGGGGGCCTACGAGCAGTACGTC. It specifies CASSLASGGAYEQYV.

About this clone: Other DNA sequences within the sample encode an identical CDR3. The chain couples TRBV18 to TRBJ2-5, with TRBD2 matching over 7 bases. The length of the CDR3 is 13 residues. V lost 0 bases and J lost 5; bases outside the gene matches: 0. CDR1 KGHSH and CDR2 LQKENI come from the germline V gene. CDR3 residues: CASSPPGGETQYF. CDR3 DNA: TGTGCCAGCTCACCACCGGGGGGGGAGACCCAGTACTTC. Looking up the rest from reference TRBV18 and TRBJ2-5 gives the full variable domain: NAGVMQNPRHLVRRRGQEARLRCSPMKGHSHVYWYRQLPEEGLKFMVYLQKENIIDESGMPKERFSAEFPKEGPSILRIQQVVRGDSAAYFCASSPPGGETQYFGPGTRLLVL.

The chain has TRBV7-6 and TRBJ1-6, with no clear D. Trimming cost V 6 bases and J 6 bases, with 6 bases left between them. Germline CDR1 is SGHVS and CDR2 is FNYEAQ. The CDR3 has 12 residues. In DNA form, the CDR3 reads TGTGCCAGCAGGCAAGCTAATTCACCCCTCCACTTT. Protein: CASRQANSPLHF.

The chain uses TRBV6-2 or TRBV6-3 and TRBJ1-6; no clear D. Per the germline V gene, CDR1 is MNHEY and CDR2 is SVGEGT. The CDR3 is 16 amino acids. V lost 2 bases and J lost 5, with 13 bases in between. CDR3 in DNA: TGTGCCAGCAGTTACGGAGGGATAGGAGATAATTCACCCCTCCACTTT. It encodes CASSYGGIGDNSPLHF.

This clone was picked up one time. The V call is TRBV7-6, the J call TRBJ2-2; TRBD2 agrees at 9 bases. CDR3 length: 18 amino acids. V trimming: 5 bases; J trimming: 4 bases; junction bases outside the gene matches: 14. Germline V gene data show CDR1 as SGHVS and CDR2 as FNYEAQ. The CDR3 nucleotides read TGTGCCAGCAGCCCCGAGGTGGCGGGGGGGACATTCACCGGGGAGCTGTTTTTT. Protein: CASSPEVAGGTFTGELFF.

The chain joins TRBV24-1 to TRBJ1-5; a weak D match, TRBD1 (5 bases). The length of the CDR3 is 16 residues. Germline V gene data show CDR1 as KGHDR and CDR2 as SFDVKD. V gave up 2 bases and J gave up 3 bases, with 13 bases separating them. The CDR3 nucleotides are TGTGCCACCAGTGATTGGGAGGGACGGAACAATCAGCCCCAGCATTTT. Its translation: CATSDWEGRNNQPQHF.

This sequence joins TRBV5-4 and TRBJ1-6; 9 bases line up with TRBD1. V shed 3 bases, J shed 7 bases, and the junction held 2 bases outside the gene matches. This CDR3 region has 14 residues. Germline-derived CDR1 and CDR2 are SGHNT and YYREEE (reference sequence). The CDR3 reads CASSWDRENSPLHF. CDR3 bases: TGTGCCAGCAGCTGGGACAGGGAGAATTCACCCCTCCACTTT. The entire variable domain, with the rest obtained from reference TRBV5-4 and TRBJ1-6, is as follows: ETGVTQSPTHLIKTRGQQVTLRCSSQSGHNTVSWYQQALGQGPQFIFQYYREEENGRGNFPPRFSGLQFPNYSSELNVNALELDDSALYLCASSWDRENSPLHFGNGTRLTVT.

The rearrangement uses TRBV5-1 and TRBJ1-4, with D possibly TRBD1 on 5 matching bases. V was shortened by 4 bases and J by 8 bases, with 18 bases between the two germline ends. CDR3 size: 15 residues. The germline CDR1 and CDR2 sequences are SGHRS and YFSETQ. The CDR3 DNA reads TGCGCCAGCAGCCAAGCTGGGGGGGTGGGAGAAAAACTGTTTTTT. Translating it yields CASSQAGGVGEKLFF.

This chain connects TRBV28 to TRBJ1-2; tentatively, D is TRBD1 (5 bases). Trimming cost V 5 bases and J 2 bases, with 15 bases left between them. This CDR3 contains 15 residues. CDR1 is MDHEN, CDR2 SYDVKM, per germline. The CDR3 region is CASSISTVPNYGYTF. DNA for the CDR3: TGTGCCAGCAGTATTTCGACAGTACCCAACTATGGCTACACCTTC.